This T cell receptor (beta chain) was profiled in a study of T-cell memory formation after mild COVID-19. Study-wide results and limits: CD4+ contracting clones were found mainly in CM and EM, and CD8+ ones in EMRA. Among clones contracting day 15 to 85, CD4/CD8 was balanced, whereas later expanders leaned CD4+.

The authors produced TCR alpha and TCR beta cDNA libraries with sample barcodes and UMIs by 5'RACE using constant-segment primers. TCRdb called the 5' RACE reads again in MiXCR, with one record for every CDR3 protein. The sample carries 500,000 to 550,000 distinct CDR3 sequences, roughly 22% recorded once. The CDR3 is 14 residues long. V lost 3 bases, J lost 9 bases, and 10 bases stayed unmatched. The germline V gene has CDR1 MGHDK and CDR2 SYGVNS. This clonotype has just a few counts. No antigen is known for it. The TCR sequence derives from an adult woman who had mild COVID-19 (a few samples of this study predate the infection). Cell type and time point are not known. Sequenced input: PBMCs or a T cell subset sorted from them (not recorded which). This sequence joins TRBV25-1 and TRBJ1-1; 7 bases map to TRBD1. The CDR3 protein is CASSDRRLTGKAFF. In nucleotides, the CDR3 is TGTGCCAGCAGTGACCGGCGATTGACAGGGAAAGCTTTCTTT.